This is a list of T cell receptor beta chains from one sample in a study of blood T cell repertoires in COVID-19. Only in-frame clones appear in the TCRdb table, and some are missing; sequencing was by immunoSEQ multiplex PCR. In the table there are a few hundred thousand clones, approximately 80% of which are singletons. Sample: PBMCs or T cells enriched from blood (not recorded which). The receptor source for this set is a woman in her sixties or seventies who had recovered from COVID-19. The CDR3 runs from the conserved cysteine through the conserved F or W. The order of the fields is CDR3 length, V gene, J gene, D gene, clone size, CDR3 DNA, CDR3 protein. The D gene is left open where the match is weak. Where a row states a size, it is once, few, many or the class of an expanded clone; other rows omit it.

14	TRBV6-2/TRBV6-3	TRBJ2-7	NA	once	TGTGCCAGCAGTACCTCAGGGGGGTTGTACGAGCAGTACTTC	CASSTSGGLYEQYF
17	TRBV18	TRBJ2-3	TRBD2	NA	TGTGCCAGCTCAACCCGGACTAGCGGGGGGTCAACAGATACGCAGTATTTT	CASSTRTSGGSTDTQYF
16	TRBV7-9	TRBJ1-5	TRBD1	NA	TGTGCCAGCAGCTTCACAGGGGGCGAAGGCAATCAGCCCCAGCATTTT	CASSFTGGEGNQPQHF
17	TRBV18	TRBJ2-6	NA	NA	TGTGCCAGCTCACCATTGGAGTCTAGCTCTGGGGCCAACGTCCTGACTTTC	CASSPLESSSGANVLTF
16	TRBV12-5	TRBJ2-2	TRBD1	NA	TGTGCTAGTGGTTTGACGACAGGGCCTCCGCCCGGGGAGCTGTTTTTT	CASGLTTGPPPGELFF
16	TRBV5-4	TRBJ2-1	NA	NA	TGTGCCAGCAGCTTTGAAGTGGGCGGGGTCTTCAATGAGCAGTTCTTC	CASSFEVGGVFNEQFF
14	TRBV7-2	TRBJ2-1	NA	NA	TGTGCCAGCAGCTTAGCGGGGGGGGCCAATGAGCAGTTCTTC	CASSLAGGANEQFF
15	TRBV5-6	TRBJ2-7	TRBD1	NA	TGTGCCAGCAGCGGTGGGGGGACAGGGGCCCTGGAGCAGTACTTC	CASSGGGTGALEQYF
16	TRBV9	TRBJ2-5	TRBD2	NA	TGTGCCAGCAGCGTAGCGAGCGGGGGATACCAAGAGACCCAGTACTTC	CASSVASGGYQETQYF
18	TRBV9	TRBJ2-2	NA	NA	TGTGCCAGCAGCCCGAGGATCCAGGGCCCTTCGAACACCGGGGAGCTGTTTTTT	CASSPRIQGPSNTGELFF
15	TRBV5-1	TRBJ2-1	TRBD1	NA	TGCGCCAGCAGCGCGGGACAGGGTGCCTACAATGAGCAGTTCTTC	CASSAGQGAYNEQFF
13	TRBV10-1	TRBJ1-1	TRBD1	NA	TGCGCCAGCAGGGGACAGCCGGGGACTGAAGCTTTCTTT	CASRGQPGTEAFF
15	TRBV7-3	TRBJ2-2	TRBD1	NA	TGTGCCAGCAGCCCGAGGGGACAGGACACCGGGGAGCTGTTTTTT	CASSPRGQDTGELFF
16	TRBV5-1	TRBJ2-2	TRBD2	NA	TGCGCCAGCAGCTTGGAGGGAGGGGTTGTCACCGGGGAGCTGTTTTTT	CASSLEGGVVTGELFF
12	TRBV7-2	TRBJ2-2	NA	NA	TGTGCCAGCAGTATGAGGACCGGGGAGCTGTTTTTT	CASSMRTGELFF
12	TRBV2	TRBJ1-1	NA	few	TGTGCCGGGACTCCCGGGGGCACTGAAGCTTTCTTT	CAGTPGGTEAFF
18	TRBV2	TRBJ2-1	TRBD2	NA	TGTGCCAGCAGTTTTCTAGGGACTAGCGGGGAATCCTACAATGAGCAGTTCTTC	CASSFLGTSGESYNEQFF
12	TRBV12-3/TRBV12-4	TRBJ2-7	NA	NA	TGTGCCAGCAGTCTCGGGGCCTACGAGCAGTACTTC	CASSLGAYEQYF
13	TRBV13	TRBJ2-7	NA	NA	TGTGCCAGCAGCTTACTTAACTCCTACGAGCAGTACTTC	CASSLLNSYEQYF
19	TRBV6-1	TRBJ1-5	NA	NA	TGTGCCAGCAGTGAACGAGCACTTACCTCGGACAGACGGGCTCAGCCCCAGCATTTT	CASSERALTSDRRAQPQHF
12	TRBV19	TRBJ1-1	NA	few	TGTGCCAGTAGTCCAAACTTCTCCGAAGCTTTCTTT	CASSPNFSEAFF
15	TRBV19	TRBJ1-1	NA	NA	TGTGCCAGTATTAACCGCGGGGGGGTGAACACTGAAGCTTTCTTT	CASINRGGVNTEAFF
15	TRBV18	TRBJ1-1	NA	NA	TGTGCCAGCTCACCAGGATCCAGGGGAGGGACTGAAGCTTTCTTT	CASSPGSRGGTEAFF
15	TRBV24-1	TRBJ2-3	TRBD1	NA	TGTGCCACCAGTGACCCAGGGACAGGGGGTGATACGCAGTATTTT	CATSDPGTGGDTQYF
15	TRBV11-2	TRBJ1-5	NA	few	TGTGCCAGCAGCTTAGCGGGGAGGGCGAATCAGCCCCAGCATTTT	CASSLAGRANQPQHF
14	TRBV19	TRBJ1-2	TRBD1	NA	TGTGCCAGTACCCCAGGGACAGGTTGGAATGGCTACACCTTC	CASTPGTGWNGYTF
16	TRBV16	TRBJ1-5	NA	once	TGTGCCAGCAGCCAGCGGTTTGGTGTGGACAATCAGCCCCAGCATTTT	CASSQRFGVDNQPQHF
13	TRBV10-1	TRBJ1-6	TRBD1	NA	TGCGCCAGCCGGACAGGGCTGGATTCACCCCTCCACTTT	CASRTGLDSPLHF
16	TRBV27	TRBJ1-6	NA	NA	TGTGCCAGCAGTTTCTTAGGGGGCTCCTATAATTCACCCCTCCACTTT	CASSFLGGSYNSPLHF
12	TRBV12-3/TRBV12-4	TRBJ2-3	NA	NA	TGTGCCAGCAGTTTACTCACAGATACGCAGTATTTT	CASSLLTDTQYF
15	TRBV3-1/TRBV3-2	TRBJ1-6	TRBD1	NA	TGTGCCAGCAGCGTACGGACAGGGGAGAATTCACCCCTCCACTTT	CASSVRTGENSPLHF
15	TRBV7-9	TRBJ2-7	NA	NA	TGTGCCAGCAGCCGAATGACAGGCTACTCCTACGAGCAGTACTTC	CASSRMTGYSYEQYF
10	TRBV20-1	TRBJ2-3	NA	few	TGCAGTGCCGGCACAGATACGCAGTATTTT	CSAGTDTQYF
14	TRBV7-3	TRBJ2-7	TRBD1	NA	TGTGCCAGCAGCTCAGCCGGGACAGGGCGCGAGCAGTACTTC	CASSSAGTGREQYF
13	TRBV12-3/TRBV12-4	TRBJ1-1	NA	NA	TGTGCCAGCAGCCCTACAGGGAACACTGAAGCTTTCTTT	CASSPTGNTEAFF
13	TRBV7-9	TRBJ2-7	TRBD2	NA	TGTGCCAGCAGCTTTAGGACTAGCGACGAGCAGTACTTC	CASSFRTSDEQYF
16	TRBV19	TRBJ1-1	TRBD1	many	TGTGCCAGTAGTATCAAACAGGGGGCTCCCTTCACTGAAGCTTTCTTT	CASSIKQGAPFTEAFF
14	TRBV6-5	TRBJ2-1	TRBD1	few	TGTGCCAGCAGTAGGGACAGGGTAGTAGATGAGCAGTTCTTC	CASSRDRVVDEQFF
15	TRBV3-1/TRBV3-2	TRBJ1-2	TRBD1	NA	TGTGCCAGCAGCCAAGACGGGACAGCTAACTATGGCTACACCTTC	CASSQDGTANYGYTF
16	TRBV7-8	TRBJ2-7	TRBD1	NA	TGTGCCAGCACCCAGGGGGACAGGGGGCTTTTCGACGAGCAGTACTTC	CASTQGDRGLFDEQYF
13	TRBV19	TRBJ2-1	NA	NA	TGTGCCAGTAGTATAGAGGGACTGGGTGAGCAGTTCTTC	CASSIEGLGEQFF
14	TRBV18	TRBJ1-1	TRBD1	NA	TGTGCCAGCTCATCTTTCGACAGGGACGCTGAAGCTTTCTTT	CASSSFDRDAEAFF
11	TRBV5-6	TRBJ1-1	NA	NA	TGTGCCAGCAGCTTGGGGACAGAAGCTTTCTTT	CASSLGTEAFF
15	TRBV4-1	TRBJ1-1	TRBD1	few	TGCGCCAGCAGCCTGGCTTGGGGACAGGGCTTCCCCGCTTTCTTT	CASSLAWGQGFPAFF
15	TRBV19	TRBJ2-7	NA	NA	TGTGCCAGTAGTATCCTCAGGGACACAAGGAGCGAGCAGTACTTC	CASSILRDTRSEQYF
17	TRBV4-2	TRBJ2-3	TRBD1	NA	TGTGCCAGCCAAAGCCGACCCGGACAGGGGGCGGGAGATACGCAGTATTTT	CASQSRPGQGAGDTQYF
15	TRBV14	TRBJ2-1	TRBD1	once	TGTGCCAGCAGCCAGGGTTGGACAGGGGTTAATGAGCAGTTCTTC	CASSQGWTGVNEQFF
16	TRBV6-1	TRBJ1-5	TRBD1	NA	TGTGCCAGCAGTGCTGAACGGACAGGGTGGGGTCAGCCCCAGCATTTT	CASSAERTGWGQPQHF